The clone carrying this T cell receptor (beta chain) was seen just once. As handled by the study authors: Reference gene primer amplification gave nucleated cell count estimates. TCRdb keeps only in-frame clones here, not all; method: immunoSEQ multiplex PCR. The V and J calls and clone size were taken over from that table, and D and trimming were inferred from the DNA. The sample holds over 200,000 clones, roughly 82% seen once. This specimen belongs to a study of blood T cell repertoires in COVID-19. About the study: The samples span acute and convalescent COVID-19 from the United States, Italy and Spain. In each case, the material was cDNA or gDNA derived from T cells, B-cell-depleted T cells, or PBMCs.

The germline V gene has CDR1 MNHNS and CDR2 SASEGT. The J segment lost 2 bases and the V segment lost 1 base, leaving 2 bases of the junction unmatched. The CDR3 sequence is 15 residues long. The sequence derives from a woman in her forties with acute or convalescent COVID-19. Sequenced: peripheral blood. J is TRBJ2-3 and V is TRBV6-1, with TRBD2 matching 8 bases. The CDR3 DNA reads as TGTGCCAGCAGTGAAGACGGGGGGGCCACAGATACGCAGTATTTT. This sequence encodes CASSEDGGATDTQYF.